The TCR beta chain under discussion was sequenced for a study of blood T cell repertoires in COVID-19. In its sample, this clone was seen a few times. Assay used: immunoSEQ multiplex PCR; TCRdb lists only in-frame clones, some missing. The sample records 130,000 to 150,000 clones, around 80% being singletons. Deletions cut 6 bases from V and 2 bases from J, with 17 bases between. The CDR3 consists of 15 residues. CDR1 is MNHEY and CDR2 is SMNVEV in the germline V gene (reference sequence). The sequenced material came from peripheral blood. V gene TRBV27 combines with J gene TRBJ2-7; D might be TRBD2 (5 bases). This receptor was obtained from a man aged 55 to 70 with acute or convalescent COVID-19. For the CDR3, the DNA is TGTGCCAGCAGGCCGGAACTAGTTTCCCCCTACGAGCAGTACTTC. Its protein product is CASRPELVSPYEQYF.